Sequencing of this TCR beta chain was carried out in a study of T cell changes during pregnancy in multiple sclerosis. This CDR3 spans 17 amino acids. J was trimmed by 3 bases and V by 3 bases; bases with no gene match: 13. Per germline, CDR1 LGHNA and CDR2 YSLEER. TCRdb's copy holds only in-frame clones and misses some; the assay was immunoSEQ multiplex PCR. The repertoire consists of over 50,000 clones, with about 85% occurring once and the leading ten covering 0.38%. This sequence joins TRBV4-3 and TRBJ1-2; 7 positions match TRBD1. The starting material was CD4+ T cells from peripheral blood mononuclear cells, obtained in the third trimester of pregnancy. The receptor was derived from a female donor with multiple sclerosis, enrolled in a pregnancy study. The CDR3 DNA follows: TGCGCCAGCAGCCAGCTCAGGGGGGATAAGGTTGACTATGGCTACACCTTC. It encodes CASSQLRGDKVDYGYTF.